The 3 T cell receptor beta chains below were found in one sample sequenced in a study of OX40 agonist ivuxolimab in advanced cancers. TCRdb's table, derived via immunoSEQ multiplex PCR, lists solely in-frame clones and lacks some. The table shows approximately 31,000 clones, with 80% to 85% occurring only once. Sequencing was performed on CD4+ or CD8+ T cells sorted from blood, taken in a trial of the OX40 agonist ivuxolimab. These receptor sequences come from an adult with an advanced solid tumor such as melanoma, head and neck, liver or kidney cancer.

CDR3: CASSLVAGPRGEKLFF. As DNA, the CDR3 is TGCGCCAGCAGCTTGGTGGCCGGGCCACGTGGTGAAAAACTGTTTTTT. V and J are TRBV5-1 and TRBJ1-4; no clear D gene. Germline loops: CDR1 SGHRS, CDR2 YFSETQ. V dropped 0 bases and J dropped 7 bases, with 16 bases sitting between them. There are 16 residues in the CDR3.

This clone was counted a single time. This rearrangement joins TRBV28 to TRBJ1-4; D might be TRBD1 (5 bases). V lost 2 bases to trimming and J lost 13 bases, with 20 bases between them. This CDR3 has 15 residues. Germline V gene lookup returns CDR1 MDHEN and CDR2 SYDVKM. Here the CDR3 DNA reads TGTGCCAGCAGTTTAACAGGCGGGGGGAATGTCGGACTGTTTTTT. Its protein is CASSLTGGGNVGLFF.

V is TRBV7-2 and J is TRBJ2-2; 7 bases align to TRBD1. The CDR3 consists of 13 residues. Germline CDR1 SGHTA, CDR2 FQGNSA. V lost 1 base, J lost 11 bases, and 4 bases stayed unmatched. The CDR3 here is CASSLGQGGELFF. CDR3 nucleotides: TGTGCCAGCAGCTTAGGACAGGGTGGCGAGCTGTTTTTT.